This TCR beta chain was documented in a study of shared clonotypes between healthy human individuals. Study findings and constraints: In having few donors, the study represented limited genetic and exposure-history diversity.

Trimming removed 0 bases from V and 0 bases from J, with 18 bases in between. Germline CDR1 reads LNHNV; CDR2 reads YYDKDF (reference sequence). The CDR3 is made up of 18 amino acids. Regarding this clone: The antigen is not known.

It was around 190 ng DNA, about 30,000 T cell genomes, that sorted-subset replicate PCRs used. The table came from immunoSEQ multiplex PCR; TCRdb's copy has only in-frame clones and leaves some out. The sample has about 2.3 million clones; 92% are singletons. The chain links TRBV15 to TRBJ2-7, with TRBD1 as a possible D gene (6 bases). This clonotype was sampled from a man between 18 and 29 years old in good health. Some clones in this sample may be carry-over from other donors' samples. Sequencing was carried out using naive CD4+ T cells from PBMCs. Noted subset: CD45RA+ positively selected. The CDR3 loop is CATSRDGNGQLNSYEQYF. For the CDR3, the DNA is TGTGCCACCAGCAGAGATGGTAATGGACAGCTCAACTCCTACGAGCAGTACTTC.